This T cell receptor beta chain was documented in a study of blood T cell repertoires in COVID-19. On the study more broadly: COVID-19 samples, acute and convalescent, were from the United States, Italy and Spain. The analysed material was cDNA or gDNA that came from T cells, B-cell-depleted T cells, or PBMCs.

In the authors' methods: From reference gene primer amplification, estimates of nucleated cell counts were derived. Using immunoSEQ multiplex PCR, the repertoire was profiled, and TCRdb retains in-frame clones only, with some absent. D and trimming were read from the DNA, whereas the V and J calls and clone size are those reported in that table. Here the sample spans tens of thousands of clones, more than 65% being singletons. The trim removed 2 bases at V and 4 bases at J, leaving 9 bases unmatched. Germline V gene data show CDR1 as SGHKS and CDR2 as YYEKEE (reference sequence). The CDR3 covers 18 residues.

The J gene is TRBJ2-2, the V gene TRBV5-5; 12 nucleotides match TRBD2. This receptor was taken from a human donor in a cohort sampled during active COVID-19. Sequenced input: peripheral blood. CDR3 amino acids: CASSFGLAGGQGTGELFF. The CDR3 DNA reads as TGTGCCAGCAGCTTTGGGCTAGCGGGAGGGCAAGGCACCGGGGAGCTGTTTTTT. The variable domain in full, completed from reference TRBV5-5 and TRBJ2-2, reads DAGVTQSPTHLIKTRGQQVTLRCSPISGHKSVSWYQQVLGQGPQFIFQYYEKEERGRGNFPDRFSARQFPNYSSELNVNALLLGDSALYLCASSFGLAGGQGTGELFFGEGSRLTVL.